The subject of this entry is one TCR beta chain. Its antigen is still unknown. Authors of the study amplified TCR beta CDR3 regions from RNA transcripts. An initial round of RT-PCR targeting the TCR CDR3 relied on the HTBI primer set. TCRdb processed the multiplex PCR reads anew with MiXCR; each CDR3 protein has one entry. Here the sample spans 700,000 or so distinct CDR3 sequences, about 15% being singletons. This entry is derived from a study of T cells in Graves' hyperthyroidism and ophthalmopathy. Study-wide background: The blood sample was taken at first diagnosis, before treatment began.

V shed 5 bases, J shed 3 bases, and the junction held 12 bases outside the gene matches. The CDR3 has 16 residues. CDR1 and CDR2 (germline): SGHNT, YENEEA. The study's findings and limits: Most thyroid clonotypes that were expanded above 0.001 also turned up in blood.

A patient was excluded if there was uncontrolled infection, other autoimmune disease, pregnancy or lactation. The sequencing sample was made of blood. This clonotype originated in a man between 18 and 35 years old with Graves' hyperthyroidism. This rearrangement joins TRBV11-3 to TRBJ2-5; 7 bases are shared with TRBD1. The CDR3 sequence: CASSTRQGLGKETQYF. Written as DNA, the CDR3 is TGTGCCAGCAGCACCCGACAGGGTCTTGGTAAAGAGACCCAGTACTTC.